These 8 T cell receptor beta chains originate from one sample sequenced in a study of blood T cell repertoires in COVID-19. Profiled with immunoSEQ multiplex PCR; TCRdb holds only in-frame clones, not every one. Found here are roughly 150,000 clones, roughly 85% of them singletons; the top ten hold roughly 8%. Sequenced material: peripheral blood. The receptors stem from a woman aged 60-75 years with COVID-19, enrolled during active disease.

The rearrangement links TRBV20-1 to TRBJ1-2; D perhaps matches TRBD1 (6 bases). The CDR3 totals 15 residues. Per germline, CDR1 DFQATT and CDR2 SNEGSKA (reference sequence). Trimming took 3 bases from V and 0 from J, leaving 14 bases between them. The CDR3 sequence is CSASRRGGANYGYTF. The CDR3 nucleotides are TGCAGTGCTAGTAGGAGAGGGGGAGCTAACTATGGCTACACCTTC.

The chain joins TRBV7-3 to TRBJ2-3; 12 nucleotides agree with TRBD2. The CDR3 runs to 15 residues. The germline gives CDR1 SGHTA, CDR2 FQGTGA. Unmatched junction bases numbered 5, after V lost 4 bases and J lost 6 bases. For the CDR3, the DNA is TGTGCCAGCAGCTCTGGACTAGCGGGACTCGATACGCAGTATTTT. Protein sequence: CASSSGLAGLDTQYF.

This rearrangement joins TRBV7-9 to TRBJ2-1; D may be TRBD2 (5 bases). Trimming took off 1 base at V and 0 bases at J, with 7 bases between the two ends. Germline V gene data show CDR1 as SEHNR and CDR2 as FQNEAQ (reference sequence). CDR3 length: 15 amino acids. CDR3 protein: CASSLGGYSYNEQFF. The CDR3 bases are TGTGCCAGCAGCTTAGGAGGGTACTCCTACAATGAGCAGTTCTTC. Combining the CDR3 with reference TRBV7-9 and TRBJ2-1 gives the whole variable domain DTGVSQNPRHKITKRGQNVTFRCDPISEHNRLYWYRQTLGQGPEFLTYFQNEAQLEKSRLLSDRFSAERPKGSFSTLEIQRTEQGDSAMYLCASSLGGYSYNEQFFGPGTRLTVL.

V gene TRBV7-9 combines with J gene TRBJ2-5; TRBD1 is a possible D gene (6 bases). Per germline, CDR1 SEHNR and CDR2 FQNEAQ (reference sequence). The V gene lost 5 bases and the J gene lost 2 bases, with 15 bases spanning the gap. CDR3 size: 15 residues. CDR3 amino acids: CASSRTTGKQETQYF. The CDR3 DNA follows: TGTGCCAGCAGCAGGACGACAGGAAAACAAGAGACCCAGTACTTC. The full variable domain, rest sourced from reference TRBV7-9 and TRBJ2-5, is DTGVSQNPRHKITKRGQNVTFRCDPISEHNRLYWYRQTLGQGPEFLTYFQNEAQLEKSRLLSDRFSAERPKGSFSTLEIQRTEQGDSAMYLCASSRTTGKQETQYFGPGTRLLVL.

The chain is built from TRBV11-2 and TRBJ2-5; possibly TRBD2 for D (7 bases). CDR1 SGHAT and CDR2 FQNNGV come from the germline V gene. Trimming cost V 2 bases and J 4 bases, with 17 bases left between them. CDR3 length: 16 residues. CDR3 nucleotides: TGTGCCAGCAGCTTAATCGTCCGGGGGGCCGGAGAGACCCAGTACTTC. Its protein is CASSLIVRGAGETQYF.

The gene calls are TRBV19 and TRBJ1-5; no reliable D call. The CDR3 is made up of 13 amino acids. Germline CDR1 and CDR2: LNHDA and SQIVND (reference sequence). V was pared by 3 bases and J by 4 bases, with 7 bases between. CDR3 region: CASSMVRNQPQHF. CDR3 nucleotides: TGTGCCAGTAGTATGGTGAGGAATCAGCCCCAGCATTTT.

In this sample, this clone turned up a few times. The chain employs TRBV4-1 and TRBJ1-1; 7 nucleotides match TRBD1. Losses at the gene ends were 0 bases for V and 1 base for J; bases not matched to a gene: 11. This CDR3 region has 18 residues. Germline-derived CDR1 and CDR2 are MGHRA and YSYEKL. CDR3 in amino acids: CASSQDKQGGGGNTEAFF. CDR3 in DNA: TGCGCCAGCAGCCAAGATAAGCAGGGGGGCGGCGGGAACACTGAAGCTTTCTTT.

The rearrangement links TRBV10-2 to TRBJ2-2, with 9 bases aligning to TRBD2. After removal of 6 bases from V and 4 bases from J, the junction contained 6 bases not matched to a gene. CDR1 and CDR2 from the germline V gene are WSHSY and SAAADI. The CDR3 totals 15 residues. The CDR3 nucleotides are TGCGCCAGCAGCCCAAAAGCGGGAGGCACCGGGGAGCTGTTTTTT. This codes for CASSPKAGGTGELFF.